The rows below give T cell receptor beta chains drawn from one sample of a study of early T cells in non-severe SARS-CoV-2 infection. TCRdb used MiXCR to reprocess the 5' RACE reads, holding one entry per CDR3 protein. The repertoire includes about 64,000 distinct CDR3 sequences, 11% of them detected once, and roughly 3% sits in the top ten. The specimen was whole blood, collected at baseline. Source of these receptors: an adult who was a healthcare worker with PCR-confirmed SARS-CoV-2 infection or an uninfected control (not recorded which). Each CDR3 is given without its conserved first and last residue.

J | V | CDR3
TRBJ2-1 | TRBV5-4 | ASSPGTDEQF
TRBJ1-5 | TRBV27 | ASSWAGKNQPQH
TRBJ2-7 | TRBV6-2/TRBV6-3 | ATTSDLPSYEQY
TRBJ2-1 | TRBV29-1 | SVDRGPRSYNEQF
TRBJ1-1 | TRBV29-1 | SGGRATEAF
TRBJ2-5 | TRBV12-3/TRBV12-4 | ASSPRGETQY
TRBJ1-4 | TRBV2 | ASSDLGSKLF
TRBJ2-7 | TRBV20-1 | SLRDRDGYEQY
TRBJ1-2 | TRBV7-8 | ASRLAGTAPGYT
TRBJ1-1 | TRBV11-2 | ASRMAAGAAF
TRBJ2-1 | TRBV27 | ASSSRTSSFSYNEQF
TRBJ2-7 | TRBV3-1 | ASSHGGGFYEQY
TRBJ2-2 | TRBV20-1 | SADGGGDTGELF
TRBJ2-7 | TRBV3-1 | ASSRTSGGATSYEQY
TRBJ2-5 | TRBV20-1 | SARGGRAQETQY
TRBJ1-1 | TRBV14 | ASSQVTSEAF
TRBJ2-1 | TRBV29-1 | SVGASGVNEQF
TRBJ2-3 | TRBV20-1 | SASLYHTSGPFTDTQY
TRBJ2-2 | TRBV6-5 | ASSLQGGELF
TRBJ2-3 | TRBV3-1 | ASSFQAPGLPDTQY
TRBJ2-5 | TRBV3-1 | ASSPWTGLGETQY
TRBJ1-1 | TRBV11-2 | ASSPRGGRTEAF
TRBJ2-1 | TRBV3-2 | ASSQVARGHEQF
TRBJ2-5 | TRBV5-1 | ASSPLAGGETQY
TRBJ2-6 | TRBV7-6 | ASSRGSGANVLT
TRBJ2-7 | TRBV24-1 | ATSRGEGYEQY
TRBJ2-1 | TRBV11-2 | ASSLMIGGPNEQF
TRBJ1-1 | TRBV7-2 | ASSPGGPEAF
TRBJ1-2 | TRBV10-2 | ASSRKAGEDGYT
TRBJ2-1 | TRBV28 | ASRGSYNEQF
TRBJ1-1 | TRBV30 | AWRATQGSTEAF
TRBJ1-1 | TRBV5-1 | ASSFRWPSNTEAF
TRBJ2-1 | TRBV9 | ASSVAGQLYNEQF
TRBJ2-5 | TRBV18 | ASSPREETQY
TRBJ2-1 | TRBV20-1 | SARDLGVRYNEQF
TRBJ2-3 | TRBV29-1 | SGGGFTDTQY
TRBJ2-3 | TRBV11-2 | ASDPVASGGDTDTQY